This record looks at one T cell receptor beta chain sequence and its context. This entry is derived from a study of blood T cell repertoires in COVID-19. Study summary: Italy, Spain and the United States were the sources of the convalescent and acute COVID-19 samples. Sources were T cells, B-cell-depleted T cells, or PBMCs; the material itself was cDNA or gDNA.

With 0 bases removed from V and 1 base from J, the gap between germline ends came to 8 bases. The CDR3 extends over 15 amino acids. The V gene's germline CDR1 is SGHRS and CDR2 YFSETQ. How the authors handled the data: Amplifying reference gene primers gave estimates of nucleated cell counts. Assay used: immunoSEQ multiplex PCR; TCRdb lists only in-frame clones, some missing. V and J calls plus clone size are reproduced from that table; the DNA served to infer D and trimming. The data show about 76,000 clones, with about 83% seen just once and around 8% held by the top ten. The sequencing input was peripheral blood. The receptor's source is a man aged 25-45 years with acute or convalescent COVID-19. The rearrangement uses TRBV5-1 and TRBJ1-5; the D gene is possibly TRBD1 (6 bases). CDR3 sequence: CASSLVGGSNQPQHF. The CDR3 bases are TGCGCCAGCAGCTTGGTAGGGGGAAGCAATCAGCCCCAGCATTTT.